This passage covers 16 T cell receptor beta chains from one sample sequenced in a study of cytomegalovirus exposure and HLA in healthy donors. TCRdb keeps only in-frame clones here, not all; method: immunoSEQ multiplex PCR. The table lists a few hundred thousand clones, about 88% of them singletons. The sample comprised PBMCs. The receptor set was obtained from a man between 18 and 35 years old in good health and CMV-seropositive.

Here the CDR3 DNA reads TGTGCCAGCTCACCACGGACAGATAACTATGGCTACACCTTC. Its protein product is CASSPRTDNYGYTF. This sequence joins TRBV18 and TRBJ1-2; perhaps TRBD1 as D (6 bases). CDR3 size: 14 residues. Looked up from germline, CDR1 is KGHSH and CDR2 is LQKENI. Trimming left V 1 base short and J 1 base short, with 7 bases between.

The V and J genes are TRBV27 and TRBJ1-1, with D unclear. Trimming stripped 6 bases from V and 0 bases from J, with 11 bases between. The CDR3 consists of 14 residues. From germline, CDR1 is MNHEY and CDR2 SMNVEV (reference sequence). The CDR3 DNA reads TGTGCCAGCAGGAGGACGGTCATGAACACTGAAGCTTTCTTT. Translating gives CASRRTVMNTEAFF.

The chain uses TRBV30 and TRBJ2-2; 10 nucleotides match TRBD2. The V segment lost 0 bases and the J segment 3 bases; nucleotides outside the gene matches: 4. CDR1 and CDR2 (germline): GTSNPN, SVGIG (reference sequence). The CDR3 sequence is 16 residues long. The CDR3 reads CAWSVLGLAYTGELFF. The DNA of the CDR3 is TGTGCCTGGAGTGTACTGGGACTAGCGTACACCGGGGAGCTGTTTTTT.

V gene TRBV6-1 combines with J gene TRBJ1-5; 7 positions match TRBD1. Looked up from germline, CDR1 is MNHNS and CDR2 is SASEGT. CDR3 length equals 15 residues. V trimming: 6 bases; J trimming: 5 bases; junction bases outside the gene matches: 10. The CDR3 DNA sequence: TGTGCCAGCAGGCCCCCCGGGACAGTTGATCAGCCCCAGCATTTT. This encodes CASRPPGTVDQPQHF.

The J gene is TRBJ2-7, the V gene TRBV5-1, with TRBD2 identical over 8 bases. Losses at the gene ends were 2 bases for V and 6 bases for J; bases not matched to a gene: 4. The CDR3 runs to 13 residues. Per germline, CDR1 SGHRS and CDR2 YFSETQ. CDR3 amino acids: CASSFHREGEQYF. CDR3 nucleotides: TGCGCCAGCAGCTTCCATCGGGAGGGCGAGCAGTACTTC.

The chain recombines TRBV5-1 with TRBJ2-3; maybe TRBD1 (5 bases). Between the trimmed V and J ends, which lost 0 bases and 3 bases, there was a span of 14 bases. Germline loops: CDR1 SGHRS, CDR2 YFSETQ. The CDR3 loop spans 16 amino acids. The CDR3 DNA is TGCGCCAGCAGCTTGGTTCTGGGGAAGGGGACAGATACGCAGTATTTT. It codes for CASSLVLGKGTDTQYF.

The rearrangement joins TRBV11-2 to TRBJ2-7, with 10 bases fitting TRBD2. Germline V gene sequence: CDR1 SGHAT, CDR2 FQNNGV. J was trimmed by 4 bases and V by 5 bases; bases with no gene match: 5. CDR3 size: 14 residues. This chain's CDR3 is CASSLTSGTYEQYF. The CDR3 nucleotides are TGTGCCAGCAGCCTCACTAGCGGGACGTACGAGCAGTACTTC.

This rearrangement joins TRBV28 to TRBJ2-2, with 12 bases identical to TRBD2. Germline V gene data show CDR1 as MDHEN and CDR2 as SYDVKM. The CDR3 totals 19 residues. Trimming at V came to 0 bases and at J to 1 base, leaving 6 bases not matched to a gene. The CDR3 region has the DNA TGTGCCAGCAGTTTATGGAGACTAGCGGGAGTTGTGAACACCGGGGAGCTGTTTTTT. It codes for CASSLWRLAGVVNTGELFF.

The CDR3 nucleotides are TGTGCCAGCACCAGAGGAGGGGGCTACTCCTACAATGAGCAGTTCTTC. Its translation: CASTRGGGYSYNEQFF. The chain is built from TRBV9 and TRBJ2-1, with D maybe TRBD1 (7 bases). V was cut by 6 bases and J by 0 bases, with 16 bases left in between. This CDR3 is 16 amino acids long. The germline V gene has CDR1 SGDLS and CDR2 YYNGEE.

In this sample, this clone turned up a few times. V usage is TRBV5-1 and J usage is TRBJ1-2, with D possibly being TRBD1 (6 bases). Germline loops: CDR1 SGHRS, CDR2 YFSETQ. Between the trimmed V and J ends, which lost 2 bases and 0 bases, there was a span of 11 bases. CDR3 length equals 15 residues. This CDR3 is CASSLPGAPNYGYTF. The CDR3 DNA sequence: TGCGCCAGCAGCTTACCAGGGGCCCCTAACTATGGCTACACCTTC.

This chain joins TRBV9 and TRBJ1-2; D ambiguous. Germline V gene data show CDR1 as SGDLS and CDR2 as YYNGEE. The CDR3 has 15 residues. The V end lost 0 bases, the J end lost 6 bases, and 15 bases lay between the germline ends. The CDR3 DNA follows: TGTGCCAGCAGCGTAGCCCCCACGCAAGGGCATGGCTACACCTTC. Translation gives CASSVAPTQGHGYTF.

This sequence joins TRBV2 and TRBJ1-1; D perhaps matches TRBD1 (6 bases). V was shortened by 6 bases and J by 3 bases, with 11 bases between the two germline ends. The CDR3 extends over 13 amino acids. CDR1 and CDR2 (germline): SNHLY, FYNNEI. The CDR3 nucleotides read TGTGCCAGCAGCGATGGACAGTACACTGAAGCTTTCTTT. This sequence encodes CASSDGQYTEAFF.

This chain connects TRBV6-1 to TRBJ2-1; D is undetermined. The CDR3 loop spans 13 amino acids. Germline lookup yields CDR1 MNHNS and CDR2 SASEGT. Trimming cost V 1 base and J 8 bases, with 9 bases left between them. DNA for the CDR3: TGTGCCAGCAGTGAAGTCGCGGAGTATGAGCAGTTCTTC. Protein sequence: CASSEVAEYEQFF.

The chain uses TRBV5-6 and TRBJ1-1; D call uncertain. V lost 0 bases and J 11 bases, leaving 8 bases between the germline ends. From germline, CDR1 is SGHDT and CDR2 YYEEEE. This CDR3 spans 11 amino acids. The DNA of the CDR3 is TGTGCCAGCAGCTTGGGTGAGTCGGCTTTCTTT. It specifies CASSLGESAFF.

The CDR3, as DNA: TGTGCCAGCAACCCAAGGGAGGTTAGCAATCAGCCCCAGCATTTT. It encodes CASNPREVSNQPQHF. This chain connects TRBV6-1 to TRBJ1-5; no clear D gene. The CDR3 is 15 residues long. V was trimmed by 7 bases and J by 0 bases, leaving 13 bases between them. Germline V gives CDR1 MNHNS, CDR2 SASEGT.

The chain employs TRBV6-4 and TRBJ2-1, with a possible D match to TRBD2 (5 bases). V was clipped by 6 bases and J by 10 bases, with 19 bases between them. The CDR3 has 14 amino acids. The germline V gene has CDR1 MRHNA and CDR2 SNTAGT. The CDR3 nucleotides are TGTGCCAGCAGAAGGGAGAACCTGTGGGGAGAGCAGTTCTTC. Amino acids: CASRRENLWGEQFF.